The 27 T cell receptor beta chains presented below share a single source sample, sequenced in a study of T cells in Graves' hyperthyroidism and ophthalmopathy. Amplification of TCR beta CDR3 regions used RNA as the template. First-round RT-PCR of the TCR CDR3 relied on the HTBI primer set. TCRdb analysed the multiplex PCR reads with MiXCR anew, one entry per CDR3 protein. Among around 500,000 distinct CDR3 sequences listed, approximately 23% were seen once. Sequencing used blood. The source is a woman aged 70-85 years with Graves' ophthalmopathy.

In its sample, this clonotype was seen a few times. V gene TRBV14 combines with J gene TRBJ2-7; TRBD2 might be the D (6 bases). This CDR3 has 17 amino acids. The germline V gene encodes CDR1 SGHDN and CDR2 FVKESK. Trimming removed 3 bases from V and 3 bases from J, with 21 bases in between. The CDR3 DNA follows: TGTGCCAGCAGCCACAATTCGGCGGGGCCGACGGTCTACGAGCAGTACTTC. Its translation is CASSHNSAGPTVYEQYF.

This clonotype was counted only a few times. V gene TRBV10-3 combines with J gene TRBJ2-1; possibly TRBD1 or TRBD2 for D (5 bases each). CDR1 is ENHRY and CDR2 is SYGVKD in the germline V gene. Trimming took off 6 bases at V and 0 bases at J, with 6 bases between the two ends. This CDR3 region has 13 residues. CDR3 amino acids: CAIRGTSYNEQFF. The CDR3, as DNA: TGTGCCATCAGGGGGACCTCCTACAATGAGCAGTTCTTC.

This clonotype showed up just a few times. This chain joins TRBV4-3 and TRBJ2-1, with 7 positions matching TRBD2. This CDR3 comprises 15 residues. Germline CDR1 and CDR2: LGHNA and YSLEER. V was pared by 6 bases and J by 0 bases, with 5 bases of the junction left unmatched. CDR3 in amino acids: CASSLAAISYNEQFF. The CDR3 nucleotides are TGCGCCAGCAGTCTAGCGGCCATCTCCTACAATGAGCAGTTCTTC.

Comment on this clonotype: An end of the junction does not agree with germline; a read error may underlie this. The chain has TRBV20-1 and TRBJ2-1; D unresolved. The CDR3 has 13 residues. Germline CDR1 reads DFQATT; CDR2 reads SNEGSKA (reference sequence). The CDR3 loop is CSASSFSNNEQFF. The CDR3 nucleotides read TGCAGCGCTAGTTCTTTCTCTAACAATGAGCAGTTCTTC.

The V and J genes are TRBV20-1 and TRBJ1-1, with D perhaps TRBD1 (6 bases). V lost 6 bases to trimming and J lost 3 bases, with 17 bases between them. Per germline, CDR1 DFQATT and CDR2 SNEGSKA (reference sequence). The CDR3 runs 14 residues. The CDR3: CSAEGGGGDTEAFF. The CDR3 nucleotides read TGCAGTGCCGAGGGGGGAGGGGGTGACACTGAAGCTTTCTTT.

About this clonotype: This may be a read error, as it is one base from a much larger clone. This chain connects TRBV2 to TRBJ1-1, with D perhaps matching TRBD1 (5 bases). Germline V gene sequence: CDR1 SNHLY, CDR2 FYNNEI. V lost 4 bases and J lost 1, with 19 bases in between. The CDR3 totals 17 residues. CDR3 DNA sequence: TGTGCCAGCAGTGGCGGCTTGATGGGACGGAAGAACACTGAAGCTTTCTTT. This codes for CASSGGLMGRKNTEAFF.

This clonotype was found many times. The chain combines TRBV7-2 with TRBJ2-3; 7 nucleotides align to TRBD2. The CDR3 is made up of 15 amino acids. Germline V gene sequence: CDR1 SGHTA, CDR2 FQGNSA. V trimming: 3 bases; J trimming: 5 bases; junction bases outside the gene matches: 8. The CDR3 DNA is TGTGCCAGCAGCTTGTTGGCGGGAGTGGGAGATACGCAGTATTTT. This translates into CASSLLAGVGDTQYF.

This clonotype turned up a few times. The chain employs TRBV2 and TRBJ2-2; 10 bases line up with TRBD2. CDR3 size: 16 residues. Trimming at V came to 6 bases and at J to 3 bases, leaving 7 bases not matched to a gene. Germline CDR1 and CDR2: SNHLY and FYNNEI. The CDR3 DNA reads TGTGCCAGCAGGGGTTCTAGCGGGAGAGACACCGGGGAGCTGTTTTTT. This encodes CASRGSSGRDTGELFF. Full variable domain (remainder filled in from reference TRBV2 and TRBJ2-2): EPEVTQTPSHQVTQMGQEVILRCVPISNHLYFYWYRQILGQKVEFLVSFYNNEISEKSEIFDDQFSVERPDGSNFTLKIRSTKLEDSAMYFCASRGSSGRDTGELFFGEGSRLTVL.

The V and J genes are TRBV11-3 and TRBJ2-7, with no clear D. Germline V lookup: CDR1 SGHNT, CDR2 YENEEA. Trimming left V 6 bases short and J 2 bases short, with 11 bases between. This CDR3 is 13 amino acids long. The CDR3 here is CASRAEKTYEQYF. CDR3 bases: TGTGCCAGCAGGGCCGAGAAGACCTACGAGCAGTACTTC.

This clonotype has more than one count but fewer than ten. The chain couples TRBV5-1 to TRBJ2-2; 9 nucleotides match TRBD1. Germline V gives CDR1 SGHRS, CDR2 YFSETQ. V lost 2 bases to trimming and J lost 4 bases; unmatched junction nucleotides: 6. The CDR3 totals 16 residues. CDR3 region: CASSLQGQGSTGELFF. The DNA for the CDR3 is TGCGCCAGCAGCTTACAAGGACAGGGGTCCACCGGGGAGCTGTTTTTT.

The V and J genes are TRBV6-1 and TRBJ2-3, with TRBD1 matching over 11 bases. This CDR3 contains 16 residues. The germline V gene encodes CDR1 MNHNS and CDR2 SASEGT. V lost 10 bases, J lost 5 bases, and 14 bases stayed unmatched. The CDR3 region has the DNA TGTGCCACCCAAATAGTGGGACAGGGGGTCATAGATACGCAGTATTTT. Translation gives CATQIVGQGVIDTQYF.

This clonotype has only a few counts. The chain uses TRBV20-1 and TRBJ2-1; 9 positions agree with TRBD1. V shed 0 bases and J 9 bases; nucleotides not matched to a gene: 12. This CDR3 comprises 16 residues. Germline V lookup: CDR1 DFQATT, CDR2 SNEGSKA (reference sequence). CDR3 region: CSARDRGRDRAIEQFF. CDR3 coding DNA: TGCAGTGCTAGAGATCGAGGGCGGGACAGGGCCATTGAGCAGTTCTTC.

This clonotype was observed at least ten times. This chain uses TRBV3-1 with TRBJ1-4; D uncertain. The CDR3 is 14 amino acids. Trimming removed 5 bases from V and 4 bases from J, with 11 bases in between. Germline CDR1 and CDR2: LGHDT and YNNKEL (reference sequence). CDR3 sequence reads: CASSAPGRNEKLFF. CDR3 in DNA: TGTGCCAGCAGCGCGCCGGGCCGTAATGAAAAACTGTTTTTT.

The CDR3 protein is CASTGGQGSPLHF. CDR3 DNA: TGTGCCAGCACAGGGGGCCAAGGGTCACCCCTCCACTTT. This sequence joins TRBV6-2 or TRBV6-3 and TRBJ1-6; 8 positions match TRBD1. V lost 7 bases and J lost 10; bases outside the gene matches: 6. The CDR3 length is 13 residues. Germline loops: CDR1 MNHEY, CDR2 SVGEGT.

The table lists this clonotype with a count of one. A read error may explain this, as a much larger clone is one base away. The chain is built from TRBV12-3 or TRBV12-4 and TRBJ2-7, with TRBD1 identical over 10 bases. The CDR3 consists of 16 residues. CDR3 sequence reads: CACSLLAGTGDHEQYF. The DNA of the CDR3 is TGTGCCTGCAGTTTATTGGCCGGGACAGGGGACCACGAGCAGTACTTC.

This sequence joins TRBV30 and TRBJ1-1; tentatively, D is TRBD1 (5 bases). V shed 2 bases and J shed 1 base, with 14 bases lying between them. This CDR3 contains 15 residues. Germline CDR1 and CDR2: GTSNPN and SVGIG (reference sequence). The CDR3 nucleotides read TGTGCCTGGAGTCCTGGGACTGGGGGGAACACTGAAGCTTTCTTT. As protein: CAWSPGTGGNTEAFF.

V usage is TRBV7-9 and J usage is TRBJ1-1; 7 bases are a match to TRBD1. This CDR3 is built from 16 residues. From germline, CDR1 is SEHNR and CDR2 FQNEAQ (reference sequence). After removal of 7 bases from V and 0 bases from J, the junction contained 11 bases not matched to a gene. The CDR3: CASTGPLGQLNTEAFF. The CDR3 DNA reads TGTGCCAGCACCGGCCCGTTGGGACAGCTGAACACTGAAGCTTTCTTT.

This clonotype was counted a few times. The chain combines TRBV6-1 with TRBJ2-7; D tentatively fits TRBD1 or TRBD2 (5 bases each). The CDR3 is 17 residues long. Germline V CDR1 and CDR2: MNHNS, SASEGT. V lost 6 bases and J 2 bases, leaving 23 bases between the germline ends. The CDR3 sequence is CASRFGPGTRITYEQYF. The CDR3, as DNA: TGTGCCAGCAGGTTCGGGCCCGGGACCCGAATTACCTACGAGCAGTACTTC.

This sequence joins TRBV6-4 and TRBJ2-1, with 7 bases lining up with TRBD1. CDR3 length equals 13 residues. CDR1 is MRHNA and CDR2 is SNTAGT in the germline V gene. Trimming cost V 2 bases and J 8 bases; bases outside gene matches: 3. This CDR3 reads CASSDRGLDEQFF. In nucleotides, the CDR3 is TGTGCCAGCAGTGACAGGGGGCTCGATGAGCAGTTCTTC.

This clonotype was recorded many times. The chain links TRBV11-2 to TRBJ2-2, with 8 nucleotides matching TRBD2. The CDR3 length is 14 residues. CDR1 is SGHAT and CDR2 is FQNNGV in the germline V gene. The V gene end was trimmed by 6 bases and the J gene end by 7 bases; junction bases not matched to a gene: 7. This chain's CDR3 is CASRRGRLGGELFF. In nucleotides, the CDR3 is TGTGCCAGCAGACGCGGGAGGCTCGGCGGGGAGCTGTTTTTT. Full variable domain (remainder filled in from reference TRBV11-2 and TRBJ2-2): EAGVAQSPRYKIIEKRQSVAFWCNPISGHATLYWYQQILGQGPKLLIQFQNNGVVDDSQLPKDRFSAERLKGVDSTLKIQPAKLEDSAVYLCASRRGRLGGELFFGEGSRLTVL.

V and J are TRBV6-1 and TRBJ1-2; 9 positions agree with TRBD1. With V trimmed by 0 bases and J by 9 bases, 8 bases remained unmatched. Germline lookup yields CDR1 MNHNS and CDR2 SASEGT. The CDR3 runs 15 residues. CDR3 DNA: TGTGCCAGCAGTGAAGCAACAGGGGGCTCTCATAGCTACACCTTC. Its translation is CASSEATGGSHSYTF.

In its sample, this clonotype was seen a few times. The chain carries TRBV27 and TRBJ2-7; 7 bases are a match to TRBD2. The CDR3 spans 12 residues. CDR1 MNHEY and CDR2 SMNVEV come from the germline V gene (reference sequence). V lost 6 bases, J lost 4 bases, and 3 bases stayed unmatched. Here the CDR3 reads CASRSAGYEQYF. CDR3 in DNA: TGTGCCAGCAGATCAGCGGGGTACGAGCAGTACTTC.

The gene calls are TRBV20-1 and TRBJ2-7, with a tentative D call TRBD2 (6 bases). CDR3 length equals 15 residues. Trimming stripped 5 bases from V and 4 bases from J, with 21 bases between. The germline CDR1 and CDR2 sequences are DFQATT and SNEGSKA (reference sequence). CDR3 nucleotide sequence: TGCAGTGCTGCTACGGTGGAGCGGGCGAGATACGAGCAGTACTTC. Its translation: CSAATVERARYEQYF.

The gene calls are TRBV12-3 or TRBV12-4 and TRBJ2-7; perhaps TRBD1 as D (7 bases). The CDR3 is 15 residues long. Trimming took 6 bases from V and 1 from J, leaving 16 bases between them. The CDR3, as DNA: TGTGCCAGCAGCCTAAATCAGGGGGGTTCCTACGAGCAGTACTTC. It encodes CASSLNQGGSYEQYF.

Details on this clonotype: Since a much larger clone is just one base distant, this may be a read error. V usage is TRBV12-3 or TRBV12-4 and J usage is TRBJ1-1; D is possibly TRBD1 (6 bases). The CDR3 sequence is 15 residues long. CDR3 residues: CASSLVGQPNTEDFF. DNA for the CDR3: TGTGCCAGCAGTTTGGTAGGACAGCCGAACACTGAAGATTTCTTT.

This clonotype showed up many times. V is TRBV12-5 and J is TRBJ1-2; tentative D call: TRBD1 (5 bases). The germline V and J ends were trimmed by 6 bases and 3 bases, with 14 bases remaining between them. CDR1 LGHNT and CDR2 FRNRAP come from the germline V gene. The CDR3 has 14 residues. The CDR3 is CASGPGTPYYGYTF. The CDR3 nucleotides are TGTGCTAGTGGCCCGGGGACTCCCTACTATGGCTACACCTTC.

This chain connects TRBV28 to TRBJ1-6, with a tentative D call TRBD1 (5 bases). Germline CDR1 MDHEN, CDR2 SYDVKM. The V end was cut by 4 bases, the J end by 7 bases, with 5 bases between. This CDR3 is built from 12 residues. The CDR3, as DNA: TGTGCCAGCAGTTCAGGGAATTCACCCCTCCACTTT. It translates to CASSSGNSPLHF. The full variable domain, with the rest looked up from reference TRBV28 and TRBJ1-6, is DVKVTQSSRYLVKRTGEKVFLECVQDMDHENMFWYRQDPGLGLRLIYFSYDVKMKEKGDIPEGYSVSREKKERFSLILESASTNQTSMYLCASSSGNSPLHFGNGTRLTVT.